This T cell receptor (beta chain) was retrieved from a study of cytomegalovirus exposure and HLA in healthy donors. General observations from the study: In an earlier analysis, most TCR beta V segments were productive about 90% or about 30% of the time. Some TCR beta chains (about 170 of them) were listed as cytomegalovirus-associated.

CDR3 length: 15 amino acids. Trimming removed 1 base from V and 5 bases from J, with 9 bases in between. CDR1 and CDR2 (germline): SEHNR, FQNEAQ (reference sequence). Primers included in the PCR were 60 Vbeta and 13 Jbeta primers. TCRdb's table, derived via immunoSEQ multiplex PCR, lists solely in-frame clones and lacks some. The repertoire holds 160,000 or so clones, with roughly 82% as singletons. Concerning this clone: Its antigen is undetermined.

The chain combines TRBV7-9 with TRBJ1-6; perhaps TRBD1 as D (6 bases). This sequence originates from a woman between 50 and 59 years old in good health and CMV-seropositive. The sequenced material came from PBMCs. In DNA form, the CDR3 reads TGTGCCAGCAGCTTAGGAGACAGGAATAATTCACCCCTCCACTTT. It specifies CASSLGDRNNSPLHF.